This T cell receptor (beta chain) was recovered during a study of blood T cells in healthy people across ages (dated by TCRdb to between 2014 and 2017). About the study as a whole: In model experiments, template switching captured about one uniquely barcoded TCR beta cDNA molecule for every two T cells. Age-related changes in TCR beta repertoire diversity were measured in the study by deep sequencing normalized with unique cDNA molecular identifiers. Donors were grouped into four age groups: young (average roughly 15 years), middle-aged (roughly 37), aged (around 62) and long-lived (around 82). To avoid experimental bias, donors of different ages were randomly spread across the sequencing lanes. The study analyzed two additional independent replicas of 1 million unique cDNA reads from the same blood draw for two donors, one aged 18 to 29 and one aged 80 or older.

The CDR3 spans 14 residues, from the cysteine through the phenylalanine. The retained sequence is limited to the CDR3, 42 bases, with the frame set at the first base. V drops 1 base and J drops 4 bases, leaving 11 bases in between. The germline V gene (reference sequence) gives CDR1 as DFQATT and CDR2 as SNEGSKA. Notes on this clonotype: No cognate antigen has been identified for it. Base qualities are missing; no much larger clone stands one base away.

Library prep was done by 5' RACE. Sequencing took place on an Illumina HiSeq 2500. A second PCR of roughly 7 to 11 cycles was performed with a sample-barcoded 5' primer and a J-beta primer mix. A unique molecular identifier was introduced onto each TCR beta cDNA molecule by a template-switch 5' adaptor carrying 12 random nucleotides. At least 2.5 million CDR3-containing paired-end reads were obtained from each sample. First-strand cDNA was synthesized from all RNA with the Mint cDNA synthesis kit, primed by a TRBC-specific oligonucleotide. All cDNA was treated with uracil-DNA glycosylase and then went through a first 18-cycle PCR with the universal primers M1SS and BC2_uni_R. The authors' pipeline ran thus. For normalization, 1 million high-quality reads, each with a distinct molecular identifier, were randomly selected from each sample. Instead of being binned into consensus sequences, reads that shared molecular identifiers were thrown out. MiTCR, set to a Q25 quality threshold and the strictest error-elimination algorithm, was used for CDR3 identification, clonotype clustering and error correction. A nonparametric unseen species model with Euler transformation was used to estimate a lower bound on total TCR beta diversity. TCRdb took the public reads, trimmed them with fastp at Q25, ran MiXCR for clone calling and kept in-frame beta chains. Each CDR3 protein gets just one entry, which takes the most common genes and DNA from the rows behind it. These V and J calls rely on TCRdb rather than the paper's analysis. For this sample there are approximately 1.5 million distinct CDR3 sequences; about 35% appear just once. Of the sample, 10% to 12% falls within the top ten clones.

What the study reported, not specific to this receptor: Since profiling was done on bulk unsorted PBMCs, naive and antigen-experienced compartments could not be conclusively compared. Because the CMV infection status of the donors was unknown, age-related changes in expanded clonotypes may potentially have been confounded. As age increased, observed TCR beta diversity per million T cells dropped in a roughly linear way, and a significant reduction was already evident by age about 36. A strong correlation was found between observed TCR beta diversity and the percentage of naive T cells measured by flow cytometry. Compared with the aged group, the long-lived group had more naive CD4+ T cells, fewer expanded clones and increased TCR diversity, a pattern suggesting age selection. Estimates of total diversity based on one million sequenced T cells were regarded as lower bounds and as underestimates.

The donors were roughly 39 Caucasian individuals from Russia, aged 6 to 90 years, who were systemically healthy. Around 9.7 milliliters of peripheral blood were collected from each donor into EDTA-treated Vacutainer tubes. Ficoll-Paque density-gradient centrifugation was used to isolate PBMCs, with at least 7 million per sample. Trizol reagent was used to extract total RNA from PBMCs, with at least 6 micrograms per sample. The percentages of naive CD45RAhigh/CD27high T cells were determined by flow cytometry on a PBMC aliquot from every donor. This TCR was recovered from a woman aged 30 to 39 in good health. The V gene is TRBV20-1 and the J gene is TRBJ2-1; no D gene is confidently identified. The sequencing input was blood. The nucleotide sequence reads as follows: TGCAGTGCTAGAGCCCTCGGAGCTTACAATGAGCAGTTCTTC. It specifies CSARALGAYNEQFF.